Listed here are 30 T cell receptor beta chains from one sample, sequenced in a study of CD8 T cells in ankylosing spondylitis. Study-wide results and limits: Ankylosing spondylitis blood seemed to carry a telltale TCR beta motif made of under 10 highly homologous variants.

Their antigens are not known. TCRdb re-called the 5' RACE reads through MiXCR, storing one row per CDR3 protein. The table records 350,000 or so distinct CDR3 sequences, less than 10% of them present only once. Material: blood, either unsorted or a sorted T cell fraction (not recorded which). The origin of the receptors is a male donor with ankylosing spondylitis.

Only a few counts were recorded for this clonotype. The chain carries TRBV12-3 or TRBV12-4 and TRBJ2-7; 10 positions match TRBD1. The CDR3 runs to 14 residues. The junction had 7 bases not matched to a gene; V was cut back by 6 bases and J by 5 bases. The CDR3 is CASSPGTGEHEQYF. The CDR3 DNA is TGTGCCAGCAGCCCCGGGACAGGGGAGCACGAGCAGTACTTC.

The chain combines TRBV29-1 with TRBJ2-7; 10 bases agree with TRBD1. The CDR3 totals 13 residues. V lost 2 bases, J lost 6 bases, and 4 bases stayed unmatched. Germline CDR1 reads SQVTM; CDR2 reads ANQGSEA. The CDR3 spells CSVERDRGGEQYF. The DNA of the CDR3 is TGCAGCGTTGAAAGGGACAGGGGTGGCGAGCAGTACTTC.

V usage is TRBV24-1 and J usage is TRBJ2-5; 8 bases align to TRBD2. This CDR3 region has 14 residues. Unmatched junction bases numbered 4, after V lost 5 bases and J lost 3 bases. The germline CDR1 and CDR2 sequences are KGHDR and SFDVKD. The CDR3 DNA sequence: TGTGCCACCAGTGGTGACGGGAGGGAAGAGACCCAGTACTTC. Residues: CATSGDGREETQYF.

This clonotype was seen only a few times. The chain couples TRBV5-1 to TRBJ2-7, with D possibly being TRBD2 (6 bases). V lost 5 bases, J lost 3 bases, and 15 bases lay in between. CDR1 and CDR2 (germline): SGHRS, YFSETQ. The CDR3 spans 14 residues. In DNA form, the CDR3 reads TGCGCCAGCAGTCGTTCGGGACTTGACTACGAGCAGTACTTC. Its protein is CASSRSGLDYEQYF.

In this sample, this clonotype turned up a few times. This chain connects TRBV20-1 to TRBJ1-5; D ambiguous. CDR1 is DFQATT, CDR2 SNEGSKA, per germline (reference sequence). V gave up 0 bases and J gave up 0 bases, with 9 bases separating them. This CDR3 spans 15 amino acids. The CDR3 protein is CSARESEYSNQPQHF. The CDR3 DNA sequence: TGCAGTGCTAGAGAGTCAGAGTATAGCAATCAGCCCCAGCATTTT.

The chain employs TRBV10-3 and TRBJ2-7; D is unclear. Looked up from germline, CDR1 is ENHRY and CDR2 is SYGVKD. The CDR3 runs 13 residues. V lost 3 bases, J lost 3 bases, and 9 bases lay in between. The CDR3 spells CAISEQNGYEQYF. The CDR3 DNA reads TGTGCCATCAGTGAACAGAACGGCTACGAGCAGTACTTC.

This clonotype was detected only a few times. The V gene is TRBV19, the J gene TRBJ1-4; TRBD1 might be the D (5 bases). V was trimmed by 0 bases and J by 5 bases, leaving 10 bases between them. The CDR3 is 15 residues long. The germline V gene encodes CDR1 LNHDA and CDR2 SQIVND (reference sequence). Written as DNA, the CDR3 is TGTGCCAGTAGTATAGATCGGGACTTCAATGAAAAACTGTTTTTT. Amino acid sequence: CASSIDRDFNEKLFF. The whole variable domain, filled in from reference TRBV19 and TRBJ1-4, reads DGGITQSPKYLFRKEGQNVTLSCEQNLNHDAMYWYRQDPGQGLRLIYYSQIVNDFQKGDIAEGYSVSREKKESFPLTVTSAQKNPTAFYLCASSIDRDFNEKLFFGSGTQLSVL.

This clonotype was observed a handful of times. The V call is TRBV20-1, the J call TRBJ2-1, with TRBD2 identical over 11 bases. The CDR3 has 15 amino acids. Per germline, CDR1 DFQATT and CDR2 SNEGSKA (reference sequence). With 4 bases clipped from V and 2 bases from J, the junction kept 4 bases outside the gene matches. CDR3 nucleotide sequence: TGCAGTGCTACAATAGCGGGAGGGCCCTACAATGAGCAGTTCTTC. It specifies CSATIAGGPYNEQFF.

This clonotype came up a few times. The CDR3 region is CASSPGGSYYGYTF. The CDR3 nucleotides are TGCGCCAGCAGCCCGGGAGGGAGCTACTATGGCTACACCTTC. The V and J genes are TRBV5-1 and TRBJ1-2; no clear D. The germline V gene has CDR1 SGHRS and CDR2 YFSETQ. The CDR3 is made up of 14 amino acids. V lost 4 bases and J 3 bases, leaving 13 bases between the germline ends. Full variable domain (rest looked up from reference TRBV5-1 and TRBJ1-2): KAGVTQTPRYLIKTRGQQVTLSCSPISGHRSVSWYQQTPGQGLQFLFEYFSETQRNKGNFPGRFSGRQFSNSRSEMNVSTLELGDSALYLCASSPGGSYYGYTFGSGTRLTVV.

This clonotype turned up a few times. The gene calls are TRBV29-1 and TRBJ2-2, with D possibly TRBD1 on 6 matching bases. Trimming removed 7 bases at V and 8 bases at J, with 20 bases between. The CDR3 loop spans 14 amino acids. Per germline, CDR1 SQVTM and CDR2 ANQGSEA. The CDR3 coding sequence is TGCAGCGCTTCATTACAGGGTCTCGGGGGGGAGCTGTTTTTT. It codes for CSASLQGLGGELFF.

Only a few counts were recorded for this clonotype. The chain uses TRBV7-3 and TRBJ2-3; 10 positions match TRBD1. With V trimmed by 4 bases and J by 0 bases, 1 base remained unmatched. The CDR3 has 15 residues. Per germline, CDR1 SGHTA and CDR2 FQGTGA. The DNA of the CDR3 is TGTGCCAGCAGCTGGACAGGGGGTAGCACAGATACGCAGTATTTT. This codes for CASSWTGGSTDTQYF.

V gene TRBV4-2 combines with J gene TRBJ1-1; 7 bases are a match to TRBD1. CDR3 size: 14 residues. Trimming took 4 bases from V and 5 from J; bases not matched to a gene: 7. CDR1 LGHNA and CDR2 YNFKEQ come from the germline V gene. The CDR3 loop reads CASSPRGRWTEAFF. The DNA for the CDR3 is TGTGCCAGCAGCCCAAGGGGGCGCTGGACTGAAGCTTTCTTT.

This clonotype was detected ten times or more. V is TRBV10-2 and J is TRBJ2-1; the match to TRBD2 covers 9 bases. The germline V gene has CDR1 WSHSY and CDR2 SAAADI. This CDR3 is 15 amino acids long. V lost 3 bases, J lost 7 bases, and 7 bases stayed unmatched. The CDR3 nucleotides read TGCGCCAGCAGTGATGCGGGACTAGCTGCAAATGAGCAGTTCTTC. This codes for CASSDAGLAANEQFF.

The chain uses TRBV7-9 and TRBJ1-2; D unclear. The germline V gene encodes CDR1 SEHNR and CDR2 FQNEAQ (reference sequence). CDR3 length equals 12 residues. Trimming left V 5 bases short and J 5 bases short, with 9 bases between. The CDR3 DNA reads as TGTGCCAGCAGCCCAGAAACGTATGGCTACACCTTC. Its translation: CASSPETYGYTF.

This clonotype appeared a few times. This chain connects TRBV27 to TRBJ1-2; D is perhaps TRBD1 (6 bases). The germline gives CDR1 MNHEY, CDR2 SMNVEV (reference sequence). V was trimmed by 6 bases and J by 7 bases, leaving 15 bases between them. CDR3 size: 13 residues. Here the CDR3 reads CASRNTGSPGYTF. The CDR3 coding sequence is TGTGCCAGCAGGAACACAGGGTCCCCTGGCTACACCTTC.

The gene calls are TRBV30 and TRBJ2-2, with 8 bases matching TRBD1. The germline V gene has CDR1 GTSNPN and CDR2 SVGIG (reference sequence). Trimming removed 3 bases from V and 7 bases from J; junction bases left unmatched: 10. The CDR3 extends over 15 amino acids. The CDR3 nucleotides are TGTGCCTGGAGCAGGACAGGGTGGAGAGGCGGGGAGCTGTTTTTT. Encoded protein: CAWSRTGWRGGELFF.

Many counts were recorded for this clonotype. The V gene is TRBV29-1, the J gene TRBJ1-1; TRBD1 aligns across 7 bases. This CDR3 has 13 residues. Germline V gives CDR1 SQVTM, CDR2 ANQGSEA. The ends lost 7 bases at V and 1 base at J; junction bases unmatched: 6. CDR3 sequence reads: CSASGGPNTEAFF. The CDR3 coding sequence is TGCAGCGCGTCAGGGGGGCCGAACACTGAAGCTTTCTTT.

The sample holds many counts of this clonotype. The chain joins TRBV10-3 to TRBJ1-2; D unresolved. Trimming stripped 0 bases from V and 2 bases from J, with 7 bases between. The CDR3 loop spans 14 amino acids. Germline CDR1 and CDR2: ENHRY and SYGVKD. The CDR3 DNA follows: TGTGCCATCAGTGAGTCGGCGATCAACTATGGCTACACCTTC. Translation gives CAISESAINYGYTF.

This clonotype was counted ten times or more. CDR3 in DNA: TGTGCCAGCAGCACCGTACTAGTTAGTCATGAGCAGTTCTTC. This codes for CASSTVLVSHEQFF. This rearrangement joins TRBV7-6 to TRBJ2-1, with TRBD2 as a possible D gene (5 bases). Between the trimmed V and J ends, which lost 5 bases and 8 bases, there was a span of 16 bases. CDR1 and CDR2 (germline): SGHVS, FNYEAQ. This CDR3 comprises 14 residues. The full variable domain, rest sourced from reference TRBV7-6 and TRBJ2-1, is GAGVSQSPRYKVTKRGQDVALRCDPISGHVSLYWYRQALGQGPEFLTYFNYEAQQDKSGLPNDRFSAERPEGSISTLTIQRTEQRDSAMYRCASSTVLVSHEQFFGPGTRLTVL.

This clonotype was recorded many times. This chain links TRBV20-1 with TRBJ2-7; the D gene is possibly TRBD1 (6 bases). Trimming pared 3 bases from V and 1 base from J, leaving 10 bases between. The germline CDR1 and CDR2 sequences are DFQATT and SNEGSKA (reference sequence). The CDR3 runs to 13 residues. This CDR3 is CSARAGVSYEQYF. In nucleotides, the CDR3 is TGCAGTGCTAGGGCAGGGGTATCCTACGAGCAGTACTTC.

This clonotype was recorded a few times. This chain joins TRBV4-3 and TRBJ1-4; D gene ambiguous. CDR1 is LGHNA and CDR2 is YSLEER in the germline V gene. The CDR3 has 14 residues. V shed 0 bases and J shed 4 bases, with 6 bases lying between them. CDR3 DNA: TGCGCCAGCAGCCAAGAAACAGTTAATGAAAAACTGTTTTTT. Its protein is CASSQETVNEKLFF.

This chain joins TRBV28 and TRBJ1-1; TRBD1 agrees at 7 bases. This CDR3 has 12 residues. The V segment lost 10 bases and the J segment 6 bases; nucleotides outside the gene matches: 8. Germline values: CDR1 MDHEN, CDR2 SYDVKM. In DNA form, the CDR3 reads TGTGCCACCCTGACAGGGACCCCTGAAGCTTTCTTT. This encodes CATLTGTPEAFF.

The gene calls are TRBV11-1 and TRBJ2-3; D unclear. Trimming cost V 8 bases and J 5 bases, with 20 bases left between them. The CDR3 runs to 15 residues. Germline V CDR1 and CDR2: SGHAT, FQDESV (reference sequence). The CDR3 nucleotides read TGTGCCAGCGGGAATCGAAATCTACCGGGAGATACGCAGTATTTT. Translating gives CASGNRNLPGDTQYF.

This clonotype was counted a few times. This rearrangement joins TRBV7-3 to TRBJ2-5; 11 nucleotides line up with TRBD2. Germline CDR1 is SGHTA and CDR2 is FQGTGA. The V segment lost 6 bases and the J segment 5 bases; nucleotides outside the gene matches: 8. The CDR3 sequence is 15 residues long. CDR3 DNA sequence: TGTGCCAGCAGGCCACTAGCGGGAGCAATGGAGACCCAGTACTTC. The encoded protein is CASRPLAGAMETQYF.

This clonotype was counted only a few times. The V gene is TRBV7-8, the J gene TRBJ2-3; 7 positions match TRBD2. This CDR3 is 15 amino acids long. Germline V lookup: CDR1 SGHVS, CDR2 FQNEAQ. V was clipped by 2 bases and J by 5 bases; unmatched bases: 7. The CDR3 DNA sequence: TGTGCCAGCAGCTTATCCTTCGGGGAGGGAGATACGCAGTATTTT. The encoded protein is CASSLSFGEGDTQYF.

This clonotype appeared many times. This sequence joins TRBV25-1 and TRBJ2-7, with 7 bases matching TRBD1. Trimming cost V 3 bases and J 0 bases; bases outside gene matches: 5. The germline gives CDR1 MGHDK, CDR2 SYGVNS. There are 15 residues in the CDR3. For the CDR3, the DNA is TGTGCCAGCAGTGACCGTAACAGGGGCTCCTACGAGCAGTACTTC. Translation: CASSDRNRGSYEQYF.

This clonotype occurred a few times. The CDR3 DNA reads TGCGCCAGCAGTGAGTCGGGAGTTGCCGGGGATGGGGCTTTCTTT. It encodes CASSESGVAGDGAFF. V and J are TRBV10-1 and TRBJ1-1; D call uncertain. The CDR3 has 15 residues. Trimming removed 0 bases from V and 11 bases from J, with 19 bases in between. Looked up from germline, CDR1 is WNHNN and CDR2 is SYGVQD (reference sequence).

This clonotype has more than one count but fewer than ten. The V and J genes are TRBV2 and TRBJ2-3, with 9 positions matching TRBD2. V was pared by 0 bases and J by 1 base, with 5 bases of the junction left unmatched. The length of the CDR3 is 17 residues. Looked up from germline, CDR1 is SNHLY and CDR2 is FYNNEI. CDR3 nucleotides: TGTGCCAGCAGTGAAGCCCGACTAGCGGAGGGCACAGATACGCAGTATTTT. Its protein is CASSEARLAEGTDTQYF.

V is TRBV5-1 and J is TRBJ1-2, with D unclear. Trimming cost V 1 base and J 0 bases, with 10 bases left between them. Germline CDR1 and CDR2: SGHRS and YFSETQ. This CDR3 is 15 amino acids long. CDR3 nucleotide sequence: TGCGCCAGCAGCTTGTCCCAGGATGCTAACTATGGCTACACCTTC. It specifies CASSLSQDANYGYTF.

This clonotype appeared a few times. For the CDR3, the DNA is TGTGCCAGCAGCCAGGGACAATACAATCAGCCCCAGCATTTT. It codes for CASSQGQYNQPQHF. V and J are TRBV7-2 and TRBJ1-5; possibly TRBD1 for D (6 bases). The CDR3 totals 14 residues. The V gene's germline CDR1 is SGHTA and CDR2 FQGNSA. Trimming removed 5 bases from V and 3 bases from J, with 11 bases in between. The full variable domain, completed using reference TRBV7-2 and TRBJ1-5, is GAGVSQSPSNKVTEKGKDVELRCDPISGHTALYWYRQSLGQGLEFLIYFQGNSAPDKSGLPSDRFSAERTGGSVSTLTIQRTQQEDSAVYLCASSQGQYNQPQHFGDGTRLSIL.